These T cell receptor beta chains were read from a single sample in a study of post-analysis software for immune sequencing data. One entry per CDR3 protein results from TCRdb running MiXCR on the PCR reads. The sample lists 750,000 to 950,000 distinct CDR3 sequences, around 50% occurring once. The sample comprised blood. Receptors were obtained from a girl between 5 and 17 years old with multiple sclerosis. Each CDR3 is given with its conserved first and last residue. The order of the fields is J gene, V gene, D gene, clone size, CDR3 protein, CDR3 DNA. D genes are given only for firm matches. Clone size is stated in some rows and not others, as once, few, many or a class when expanded.

TRBJ1-5 | TRBV28 | . | . | CASSNPGLTAESNQPQHF | TGTGCCAGCAGCAACCCCGGTCTTACAGCCGAGAGCAATCAGCCCCAGCATTTT
TRBJ2-5 | TRBV20-1 | . | few | CSAVRGAGETQYF | TGCAGTGCCGTTAGAGGGGCAGGAGAGACCCAGTACTTC
TRBJ1-2 | TRBV7-2 | . | . | CASSLESGEAGYTF | TGTGCCAGCAGCTTAGAGTCGGGGGAAGCTGGCTACACCTTC
TRBJ2-7 | TRBV7-8 | . | few | CASSLAQSRSYEQYF | TGTGCCAGCAGCTTAGCTCAGAGTCGCTCCTACGAGCAGTACTTC
TRBJ2-1 | TRBV15 | TRBD2 | few | CATSRLRGWNEQFF | TGTGCCACCAGCAGGTTGCGGGGGTGGAATGAGCAGTTCTTC
TRBJ1-1 | TRBV6-6 | TRBD1 | . | CASSYSMVTGSDTEAFF | TGTGCCAGCAGTTACTCGATGGTGACAGGGTCGGACACTGAAGCTTTCTTT
TRBJ2-4 | TRBV7-6 | TRBD1 | . | CASSLRRGQGVKYF | TGTGCCAGCAGCTTACGCCGGGGACAGGGTGTTAAGTACTTC
TRBJ2-3 | TRBV12-5 | . | . | CASGLVIGQVLHSGTQYF | TGTGCTAGTGGTTTGGTCATCGGGCAGGTCCTCCACAGTGGTACGCAGTATTTT
TRBJ1-1 | TRBV29-1 | . | . | CSVGMVMNTEAFF | TGCAGCGTTGGGATGGTTATGAACACTGAAGCTTTCTTT
TRBJ2-1 | TRBV20-1 | . | . | CSAREIGVYNEQFF | TGCAGTGCTAGGGAGATAGGGGTTTACAATGAGCAGTTCTTC
TRBJ2-1 | TRBV5-4 | TRBD2 | . | CASSPPTGRVNNEQFF | TGTGCCAGCAGCCCCCCCACCGGGAGGGTAAACAATGAGCAGTTCTTC
TRBJ1-2 | TRBV6-6 | . | few | CASKASYGYTF | TGTGCCAGCAAAGCCTCCTATGGCTACACCTTC
TRBJ2-1 | TRBV5-1 | TRBD2 | . | CASSPTGGSSYNEQFF | TGCGCCAGCAGCCCCACGGGCGGGAGCTCCTACAATGAGCAGTTCTTC
TRBJ1-2 | TRBV29-1 | . | few | CSVGSGWNYGYTF | TGCAGCGTTGGGTCAGGGTGGAACTATGGCTACACCTTC
TRBJ1-2 | TRBV20-1 | . | . | CSASLGVNYGYTF | TGCAGTGCTTCGCTGGGTGTTAACTATGGCTACACCTTC
TRBJ2-5 | TRBV10-3 | . | . | CTISERETQYF | TGTACCATCAGTGAGAGGGAGACCCAGTACTTC
TRBJ2-1 | TRBV20-1 | . | . | CSATVRNREQFF | TGCAGTGCTACAGTCAGGAATCGTGAGCAGTTCTTC
TRBJ2-4 | TRBV29-1 | . | . | CSVVRGKNIQYF | TGCAGCGTTGTCAGGGGTAAAAACATTCAGTACTTC
TRBJ2-1 | TRBV6-1 | TRBD1 | few | CASSKTGAGNEQFF | TGTGCCAGCAGTAAGACAGGGGCCGGCAATGAGCAGTTCTTC
TRBJ2-7 | TRBV27 | . | . | CASSSGGGNPYEQYF | TGTGCCAGCAGCTCTGGCGGCGGGAACCCCTACGAGCAGTACTTC
TRBJ1-4 | TRBV29-1 | TRBD1 | . | CSAEGTGEEKLFF | TGCAGCGCTGAAGGGACAGGGGAGGAAAAACTGTTTTTT
TRBJ2-2 | TRBV15 | . | . | CATSRSGNQNTGELFF | TGTGCCACCAGCAGAAGTGGGAACCAAAACACCGGGGAGCTGTTTTTT
TRBJ1-2 | TRBV4-1 | . | few | CASSQKAYGYTF | TGCGCCAGCAGCCAAAAAGCCTATGGCTACACCTTC
TRBJ2-1 | TRBV7-3 | TRBD2 | few | CASSSSGGPNNEQFF | TGTGCCAGCAGCTCCAGCGGGGGCCCAAACAATGAGCAGTTCTTC
TRBJ2-1 | TRBV5-1 | TRBD1 | many | CASGQGNEQFF | TGCGCCAGCGGACAGGGAAATGAGCAGTTCTTC
TRBJ2-4 | TRBV20-1 | . | few | CSVKGPSPLRDIQYF | TGCAGTGTAAAGGGGCCTTCTCCGCTCCGAGACATTCAGTACTTC
TRBJ2-1 | TRBV29-1 | TRBD2 | . | CSVRAGPDYNEQFF | TGCAGCGTTCGAGCGGGACCCGATTACAATGAGCAGTTCTTC
TRBJ2-3 | TRBV15 | . | . | CATSTPVSTDTQYF | TGTGCCACCAGCACCCCGGTGAGCACAGATACGCAGTATTTT
TRBJ2-1 | TRBV29-1 | . | . | CSVEDRGTPWNEQFF | TGCAGCGTTGAAGATCGTGGGACACCATGGAATGAGCAGTTCTTC
TRBJ2-5 | TRBV7-9 | . | few | CASSLGRDGQETQYF | TGTGCCAGCAGCTTAGGGCGGGACGGCCAAGAGACCCAGTACTTC
TRBJ1-2 | TRBV20-1 | TRBD1 | few | CSASSTGGIGGYTF | TGCAGTGCCTCTTCGACAGGGGGCATAGGTGGCTACACCTTC
TRBJ2-3 | TRBV5-1 | TRBD2 | few | CASSPSGRDADTQYF | TGCGCCAGCAGCCCTAGCGGGAGGGACGCAGATACGCAGTATTTT
TRBJ2-7 | TRBV14 | TRBD1 | . | CASSRQTGNSYEQYF | TGTGCCAGCAGCCGACAGACAGGGAACTCCTACGAGCAGTACTTC
TRBJ2-5 | TRBV5-1 | . | . | CASSPIPSQQETQYF | TGCGCCAGCAGCCCCATTCCGTCACAACAAGAGACCCAGTACTTC
TRBJ2-3 | TRBV5-6 | TRBD2 | . | CASSLVGGDGTQYF | TGTGCCAGCAGCTTGGTGGGAGGGGACGGTACGCAGTATTTT
TRBJ2-7 | TRBV7-9 | TRBD1 | once | CASSFRTGGYYEQYF | TGTGCCAGCAGCTTCAGGACAGGGGGATACTACGAGCAGTACTTC